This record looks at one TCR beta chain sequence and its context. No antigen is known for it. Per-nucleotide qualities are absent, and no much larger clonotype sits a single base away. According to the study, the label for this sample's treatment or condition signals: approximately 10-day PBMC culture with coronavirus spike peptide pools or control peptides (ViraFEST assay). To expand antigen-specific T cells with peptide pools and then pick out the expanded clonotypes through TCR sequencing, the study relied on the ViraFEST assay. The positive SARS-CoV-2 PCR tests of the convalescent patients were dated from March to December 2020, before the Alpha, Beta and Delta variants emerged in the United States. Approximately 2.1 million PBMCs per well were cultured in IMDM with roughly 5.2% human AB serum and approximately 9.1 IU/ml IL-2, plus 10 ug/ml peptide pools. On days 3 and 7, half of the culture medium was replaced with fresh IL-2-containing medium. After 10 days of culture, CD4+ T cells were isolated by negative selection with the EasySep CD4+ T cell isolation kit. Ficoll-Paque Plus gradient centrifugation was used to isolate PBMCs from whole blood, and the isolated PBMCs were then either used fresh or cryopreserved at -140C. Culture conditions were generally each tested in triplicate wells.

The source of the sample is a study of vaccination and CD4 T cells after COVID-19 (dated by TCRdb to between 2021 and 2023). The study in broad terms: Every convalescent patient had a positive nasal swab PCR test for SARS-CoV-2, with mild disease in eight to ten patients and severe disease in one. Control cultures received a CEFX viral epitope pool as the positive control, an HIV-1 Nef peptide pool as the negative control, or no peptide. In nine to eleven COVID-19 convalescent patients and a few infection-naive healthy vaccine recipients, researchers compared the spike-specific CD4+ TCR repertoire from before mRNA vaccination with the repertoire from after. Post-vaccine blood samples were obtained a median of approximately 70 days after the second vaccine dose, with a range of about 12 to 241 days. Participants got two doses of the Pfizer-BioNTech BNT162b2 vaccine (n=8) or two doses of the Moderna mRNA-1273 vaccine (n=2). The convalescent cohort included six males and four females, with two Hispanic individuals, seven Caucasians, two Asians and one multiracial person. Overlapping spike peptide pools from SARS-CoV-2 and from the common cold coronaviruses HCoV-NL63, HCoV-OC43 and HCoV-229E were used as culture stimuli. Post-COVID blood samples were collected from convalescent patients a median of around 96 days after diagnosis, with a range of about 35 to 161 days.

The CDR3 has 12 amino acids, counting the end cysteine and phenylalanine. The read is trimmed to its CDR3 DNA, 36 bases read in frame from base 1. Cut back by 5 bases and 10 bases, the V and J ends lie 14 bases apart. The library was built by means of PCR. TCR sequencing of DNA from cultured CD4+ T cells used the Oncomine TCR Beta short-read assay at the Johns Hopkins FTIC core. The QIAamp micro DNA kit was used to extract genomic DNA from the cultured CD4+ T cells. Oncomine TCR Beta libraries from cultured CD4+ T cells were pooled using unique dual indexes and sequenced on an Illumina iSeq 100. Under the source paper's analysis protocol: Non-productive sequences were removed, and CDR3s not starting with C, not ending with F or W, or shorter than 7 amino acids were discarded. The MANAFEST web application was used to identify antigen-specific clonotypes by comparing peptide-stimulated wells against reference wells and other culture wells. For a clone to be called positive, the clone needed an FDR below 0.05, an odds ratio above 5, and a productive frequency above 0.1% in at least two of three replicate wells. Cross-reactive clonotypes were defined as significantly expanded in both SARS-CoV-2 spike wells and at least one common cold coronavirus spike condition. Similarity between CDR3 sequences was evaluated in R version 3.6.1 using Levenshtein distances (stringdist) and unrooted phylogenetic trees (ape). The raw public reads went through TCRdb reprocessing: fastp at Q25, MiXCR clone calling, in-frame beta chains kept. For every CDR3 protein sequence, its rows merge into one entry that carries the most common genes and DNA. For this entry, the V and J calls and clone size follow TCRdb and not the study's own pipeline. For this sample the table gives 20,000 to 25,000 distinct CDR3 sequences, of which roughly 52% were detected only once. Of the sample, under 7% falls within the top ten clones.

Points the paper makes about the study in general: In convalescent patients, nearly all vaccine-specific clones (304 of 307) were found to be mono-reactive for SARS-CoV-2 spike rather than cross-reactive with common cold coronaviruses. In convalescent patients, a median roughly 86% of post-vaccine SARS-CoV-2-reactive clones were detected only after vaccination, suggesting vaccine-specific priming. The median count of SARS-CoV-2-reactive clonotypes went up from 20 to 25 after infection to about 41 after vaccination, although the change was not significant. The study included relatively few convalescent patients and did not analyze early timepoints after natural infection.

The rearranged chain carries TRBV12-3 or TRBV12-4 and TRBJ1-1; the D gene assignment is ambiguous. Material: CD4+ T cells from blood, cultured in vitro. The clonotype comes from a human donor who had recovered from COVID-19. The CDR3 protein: CASSRRPKVAFF. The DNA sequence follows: TGTGCCAGCAGTCGCCGACCTAAGGTAGCTTTCTTT.